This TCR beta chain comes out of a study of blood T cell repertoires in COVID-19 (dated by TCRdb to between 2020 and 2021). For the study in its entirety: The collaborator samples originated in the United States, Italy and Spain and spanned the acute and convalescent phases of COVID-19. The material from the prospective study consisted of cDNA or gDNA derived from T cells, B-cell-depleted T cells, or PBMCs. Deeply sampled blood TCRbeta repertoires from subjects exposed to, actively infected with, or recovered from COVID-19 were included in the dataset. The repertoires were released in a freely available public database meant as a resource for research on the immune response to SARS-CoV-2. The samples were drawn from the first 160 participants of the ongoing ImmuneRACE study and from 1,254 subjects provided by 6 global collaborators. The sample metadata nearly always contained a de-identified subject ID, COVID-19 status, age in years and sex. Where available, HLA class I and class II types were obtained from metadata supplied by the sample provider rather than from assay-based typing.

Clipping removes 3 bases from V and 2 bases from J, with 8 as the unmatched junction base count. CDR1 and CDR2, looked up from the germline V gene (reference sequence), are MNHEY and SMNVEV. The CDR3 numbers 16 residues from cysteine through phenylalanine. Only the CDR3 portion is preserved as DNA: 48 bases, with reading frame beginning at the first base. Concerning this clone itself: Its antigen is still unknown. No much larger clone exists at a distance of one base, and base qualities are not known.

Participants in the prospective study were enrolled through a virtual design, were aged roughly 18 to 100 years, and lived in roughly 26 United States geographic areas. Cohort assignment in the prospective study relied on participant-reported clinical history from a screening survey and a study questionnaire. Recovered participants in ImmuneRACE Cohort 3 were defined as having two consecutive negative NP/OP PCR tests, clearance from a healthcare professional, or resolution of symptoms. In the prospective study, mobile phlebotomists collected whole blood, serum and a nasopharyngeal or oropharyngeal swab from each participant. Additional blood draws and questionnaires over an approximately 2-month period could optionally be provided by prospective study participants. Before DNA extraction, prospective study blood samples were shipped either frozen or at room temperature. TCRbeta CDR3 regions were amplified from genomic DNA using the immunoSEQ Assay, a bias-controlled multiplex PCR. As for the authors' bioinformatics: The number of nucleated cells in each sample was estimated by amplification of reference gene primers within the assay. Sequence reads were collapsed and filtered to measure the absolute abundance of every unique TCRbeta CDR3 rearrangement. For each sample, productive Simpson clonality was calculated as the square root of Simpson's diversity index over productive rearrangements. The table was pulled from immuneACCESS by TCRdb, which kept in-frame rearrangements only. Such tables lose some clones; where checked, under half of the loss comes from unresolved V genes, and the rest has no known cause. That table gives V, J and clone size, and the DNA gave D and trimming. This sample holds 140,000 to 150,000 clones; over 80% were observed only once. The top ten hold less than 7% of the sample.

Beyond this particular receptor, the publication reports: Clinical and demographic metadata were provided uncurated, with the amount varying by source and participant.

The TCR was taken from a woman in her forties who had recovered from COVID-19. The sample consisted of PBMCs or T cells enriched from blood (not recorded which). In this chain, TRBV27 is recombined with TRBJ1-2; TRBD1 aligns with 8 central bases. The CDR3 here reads CASSFMDREGNYGYTF. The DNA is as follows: TGTGCCAGCAGTTTCATGGACAGGGAGGGAAACTATGGCTACACCTTC.